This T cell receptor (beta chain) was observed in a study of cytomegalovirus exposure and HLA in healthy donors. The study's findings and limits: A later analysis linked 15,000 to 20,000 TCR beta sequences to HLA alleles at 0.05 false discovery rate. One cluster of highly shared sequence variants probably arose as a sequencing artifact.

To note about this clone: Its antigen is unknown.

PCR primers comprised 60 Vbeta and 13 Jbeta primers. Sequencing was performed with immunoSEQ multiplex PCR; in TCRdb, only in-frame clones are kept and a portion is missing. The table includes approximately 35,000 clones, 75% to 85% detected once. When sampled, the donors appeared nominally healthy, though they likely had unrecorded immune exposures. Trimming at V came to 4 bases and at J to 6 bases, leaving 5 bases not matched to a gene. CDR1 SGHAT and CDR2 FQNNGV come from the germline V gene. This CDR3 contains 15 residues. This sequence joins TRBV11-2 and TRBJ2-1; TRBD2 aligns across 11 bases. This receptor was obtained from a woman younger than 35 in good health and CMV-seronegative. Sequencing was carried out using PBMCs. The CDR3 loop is CASSSPSGRINEQFF. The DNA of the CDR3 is TGTGCCAGCAGCTCCCCTAGCGGGAGGATCAATGAGCAGTTCTTC.